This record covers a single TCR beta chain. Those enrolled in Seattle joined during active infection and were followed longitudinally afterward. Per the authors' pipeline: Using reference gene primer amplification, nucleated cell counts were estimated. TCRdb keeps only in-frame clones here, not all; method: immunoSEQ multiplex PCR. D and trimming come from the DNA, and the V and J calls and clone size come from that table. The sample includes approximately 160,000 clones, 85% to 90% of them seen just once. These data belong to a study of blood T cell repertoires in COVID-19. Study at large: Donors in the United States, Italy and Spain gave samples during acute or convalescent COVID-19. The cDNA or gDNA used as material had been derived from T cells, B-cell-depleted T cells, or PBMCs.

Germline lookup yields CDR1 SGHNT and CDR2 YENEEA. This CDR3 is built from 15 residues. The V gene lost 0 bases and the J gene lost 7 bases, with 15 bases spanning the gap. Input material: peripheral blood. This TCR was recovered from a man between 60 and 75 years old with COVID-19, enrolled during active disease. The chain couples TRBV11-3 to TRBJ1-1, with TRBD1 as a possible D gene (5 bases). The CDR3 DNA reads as TGTGCCAGCAGCTTAGAACAGCAGGGTGGGATTGAAGCTTTCTTT. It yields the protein CASSLEQQGGIEAFF. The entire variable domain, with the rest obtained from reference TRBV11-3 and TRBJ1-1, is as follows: EAGVVQSPRYKIIEKKQPVAFWCNPISGHNTLYWYLQNLGQGPELLIRYENEEAVDDSQLPKDRFSAERLKGVDSTLKIQPAELGDSAVYLCASSLEQQGGIEAFFGQGTRLTVV.